What follows describes a single TCR beta chain. The entry originates in a study of control samples from healthy donors and cancer patients. Assay used: immunoSEQ multiplex PCR; TCRdb lists only in-frame clones, some missing. The profile covers 150,000 to 200,000 clones, with about 91% appearing a single time and approximately 4.9% taken by the ten largest. Sequenced sample: blood. The source is a woman in her 30s in good health.

CDR3 amino acids: CASSLAGGASTDTQYF. The CDR3 nucleotides are TGTGCCAGCAGCTTAGCGGGCGGAGCCAGCACAGATACGCAGTATTTT. The rearrangement links TRBV7-9 to TRBJ2-3; unclear D gene. This CDR3 has 16 residues. Germline V gene lookup returns CDR1 SEHNR and CDR2 FQNEAQ (reference sequence). Deletions cut 0 bases from V and 0 bases from J, with 10 bases between.